The rows below give T cell receptor beta chains drawn from one sample of a study of shared T cell receptors in the human thymus. Profiled with immunoSEQ multiplex PCR; TCRdb holds only in-frame clones, not every one. The repertoire includes hundreds of thousands of clones, approximately 80% of them detected once, and 0.01% to 0.015% sits in the top ten. The data were also submitted as part of a second study, on human thymus T cells.

Sequenced: thymocytes. The receptors shown here come from a boy less than two years old with a congenital heart defect. The CDR3 runs from the conserved cysteine through the conserved F or W. Fields, in order: J gene, clone size, D gene, V gene, CDR3 DNA, CDR3 protein. A D gene is named only where the DNA matches it firmly. Part of the rows lack a size; the others show once, few, many or a class for expanded clones.

J: TRBJ1-4
size: .
D: .
V: TRBV9
DNA: TGTGCCAGCAGCGTAGGCAGGGTCCCAACTAATGAAAAACTGTTTTTT
CDR3: CASSVGRVPTNEKLFF

J: TRBJ1-2
size: .
D: .
V: TRBV7-8
DNA: TGTGCCAGCACCCTCTCGGAACTACTCTATGGCTACACCTTC
CDR3: CASTLSELLYGYTF

J: TRBJ2-1
size: once
D: .
V: TRBV4-2
DNA: TGTGCCAGCAGCCAAGGGGGCTGGGAGCAGTTCTTC
CDR3: CASSQGGWEQFF

J: TRBJ1-2
size: .
D: .
V: TRBV21-1
DNA: TGTGCCAGCAGCAAAGAGGCTGGGGGCGGATTCTATGGCTACACCTTC
CDR3: CASSKEAGGGFYGYTF

J: TRBJ2-2
size: once
D: TRBD1
V: TRBV7-2
DNA: TGTGCCAGCAGCTTAGCGGTCCCTACAGGGGTGGCCGGGGAGCTGTTTTTT
CDR3: CASSLAVPTGVAGELFF

J: TRBJ2-7
size: .
D: .
V: TRBV7-4
DNA: TGTGCCAGCAGCTTCGCCTGGGACTTTCCCTACGAGCAGTACTTC
CDR3: CASSFAWDFPYEQYF

J: TRBJ2-5
size: .
D: TRBD2
V: TRBV7-2
DNA: TGTGCCAGCAGCTCTGGACTAGTTCGGGAGACCCAGTACTTC
CDR3: CASSSGLVRETQYF

J: TRBJ2-1
size: .
D: TRBD2
V: TRBV6-4
DNA: TGTGCCAGCAGAGTCAGCTCCCGACTAGCGGGACACAATGAGCAGTTCTTC
CDR3: CASRVSSRLAGHNEQFF

J: TRBJ1-3
size: .
D: .
V: TRBV11-2
DNA: TGTGCCAGCAGCCTTCCGGGACACCACAGCTCTGGAAACACCATATATTTT
CDR3: CASSLPGHHSSGNTIYF

J: TRBJ1-1
size: .
D: TRBD1
V: TRBV19
DNA: TGTGCCAGTAGGGACAGGGTAGAAGCTTTCTTT
CDR3: CASRDRVEAFF

J: TRBJ2-6
size: .
D: .
V: TRBV6-5
DNA: TGTGCCAGCAGTTACTCGGACAGCTCTGGGGCCAACGTCCTGACTTTC
CDR3: CASSYSDSSGANVLTF

J: TRBJ2-7
size: once
D: .
V: TRBV14
DNA: TGTGCCAGCAGCCAAGAGAGCTCCGAGCAGTACTTC
CDR3: CASSQESSEQYF

J: TRBJ2-7
size: few
D: TRBD2
V: TRBV18
DNA: TGTGCCAGCTCACCGGTTTCAAGTGGGCGGGAGGGCTACGAGCAGTACTTC
CDR3: CASSPVSSGREGYEQYF

J: TRBJ1-1
size: .
D: TRBD1
V: TRBV5-4
DNA: TGTGCCAGCAGCCTGGTTGTGGACAGGTACAAGGTTGAAGCTTTCTTT
CDR3: CASSLVVDRYKVEAFF

J: TRBJ2-5
size: .
D: TRBD2
V: TRBV11-2
DNA: TGTGCCAGCAGCTTAGAGGGGGGGCAAGAGACCCAGTACTTC
CDR3: CASSLEGGQETQYF

J: TRBJ2-7
size: .
D: TRBD2
V: TRBV4-1
DNA: TGCGCCAGCAGCCAAGAGCGGGCTAGCGGGAGGCGGGAGCAGTACTTC
CDR3: CASSQERASGRREQYF

J: TRBJ2-5
size: .
D: TRBD2
V: TRBV9
DNA: TGTGCCAGCAGCTCCCTTACTAGCGGGAGTCGGGAGACCCAGTACTTC
CDR3: CASSSLTSGSRETQYF

J: TRBJ2-7
size: .
D: .
V: TRBV7-9
DNA: TGTGCCAGCAGCTCAGCGGCGGGATCTCTCTACGAGCAGTACTTC
CDR3: CASSSAAGSLYEQYF

J: TRBJ2-1
size: .
D: TRBD2
V: TRBV4-3
DNA: TGCGCCAGCAGCCGGAGGGGGACTAGTTGGAATGAGCAGTTCTTC
CDR3: CASSRRGTSWNEQFF

J: TRBJ2-2
size: .
D: TRBD2
V: TRBV19
DNA: TGTGCCAGTAGTATCAGCGGGAGGGAGGTGCAGGGGGAGCTGTTTTTT
CDR3: CASSISGREVQGELFF

J: TRBJ2-2
size: few
D: TRBD2
V: TRBV9
DNA: TGTGCCAGCAGCGTAGCCCCCCGGGAGGCGCGGGAGGCCGGGGAGCTGTTTTTT
CDR3: CASSVAPREAREAGELFF

J: TRBJ2-1
size: .
D: TRBD1
V: TRBV14
DNA: TGTGCCAGCAGCCAAGACCTCAGGGGGTTCTCCTACAATGAGCAGTTCTTC
CDR3: CASSQDLRGFSYNEQFF

J: TRBJ2-3
size: .
D: TRBD2
V: TRBV18
DNA: TGTGCCAGCTCACCAGTCGGGGCTAGCGGGAACCACACAGATACGCAGTATTTT
CDR3: CASSPVGASGNHTDTQYF

J: TRBJ2-4
size: .
D: .
V: TRBV6-6
DNA: TGTGCCAGCAGCTCCGGACAGACGGAATTAAACATTCAGTACTTC
CDR3: CASSSGQTELNIQYF

J: TRBJ1-5
size: .
D: TRBD1
V: TRBV27
DNA: TGTGCCAGCAGGAAAAGGACAGGAGGCAATCAGCCCCAGCATTTT
CDR3: CASRKRTGGNQPQHF